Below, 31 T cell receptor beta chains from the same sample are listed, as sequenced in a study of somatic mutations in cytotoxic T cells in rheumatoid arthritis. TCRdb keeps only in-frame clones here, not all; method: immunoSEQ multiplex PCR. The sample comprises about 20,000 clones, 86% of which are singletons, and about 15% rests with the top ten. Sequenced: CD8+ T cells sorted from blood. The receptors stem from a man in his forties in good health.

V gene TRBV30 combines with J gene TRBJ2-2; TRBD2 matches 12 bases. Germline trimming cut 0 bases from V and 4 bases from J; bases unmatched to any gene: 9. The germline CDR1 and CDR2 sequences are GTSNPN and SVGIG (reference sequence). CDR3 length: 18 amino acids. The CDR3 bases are TGTGCCTGGAGTGTCGGTACTAGCGGGAGGCCGGGCACCGGGGAGCTGTTTTTT. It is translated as CAWSVGTSGRPGTGELFF.

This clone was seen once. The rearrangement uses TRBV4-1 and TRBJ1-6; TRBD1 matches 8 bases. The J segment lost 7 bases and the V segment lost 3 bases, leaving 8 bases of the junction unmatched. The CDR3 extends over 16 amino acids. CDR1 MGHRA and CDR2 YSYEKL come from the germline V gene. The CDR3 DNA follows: TGCGCCAGCAGCCACAGACAGGGGAATGAGAATTCACCCCTCCACTTT. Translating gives CASSHRQGNENSPLHF.

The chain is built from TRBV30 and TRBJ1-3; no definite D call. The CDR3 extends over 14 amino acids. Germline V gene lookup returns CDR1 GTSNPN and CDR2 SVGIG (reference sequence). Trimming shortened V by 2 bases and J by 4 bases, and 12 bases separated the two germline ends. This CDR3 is CAWSPFVGGNTIYF. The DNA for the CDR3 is TGTGCCTGGAGTCCGTTCGTCGGCGGAAACACCATATATTTT. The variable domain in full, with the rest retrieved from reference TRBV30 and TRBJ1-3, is SQTIHQWPATLVQPVGSPLSLECTVEGTSNPNLYWYRQAAGRGLQLLFYSVGIGQISSEVPQNLSASRPQDRQFILSSKKLLLSDSGFYLCAWSPFVGGNTIYFGEGSWLTVV.

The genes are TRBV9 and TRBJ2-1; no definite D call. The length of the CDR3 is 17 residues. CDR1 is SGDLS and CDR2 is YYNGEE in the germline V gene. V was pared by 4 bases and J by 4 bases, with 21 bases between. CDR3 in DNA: TGTGCCAGCAGCCCCCACGGTCTGGGGTCGAGGTACAATGAGCAGTTCTTC. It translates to CASSPHGLGSRYNEQFF.

The CDR3 DNA is TGTGCCAGTGGCTCTGGGGCCAACGTCCTGACTTTC. This gives the protein CASGSGANVLTF. V usage is TRBV27 and J usage is TRBJ2-6; D is unresolved. V lost 9 bases and J 0 bases, leaving 3 bases between the germline ends. This CDR3 contains 12 residues. Per the germline V gene, CDR1 is MNHEY and CDR2 is SMNVEV (reference sequence).

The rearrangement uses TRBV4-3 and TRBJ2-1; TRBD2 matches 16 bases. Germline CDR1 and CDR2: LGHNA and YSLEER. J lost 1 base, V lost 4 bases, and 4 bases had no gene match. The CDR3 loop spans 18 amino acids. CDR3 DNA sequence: TGCGCCAGCAGCCTGGGACTAGCGGGAGGGAGGTCCTACAATGAGCAGTTCTTC. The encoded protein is CASSLGLAGGRSYNEQFF.

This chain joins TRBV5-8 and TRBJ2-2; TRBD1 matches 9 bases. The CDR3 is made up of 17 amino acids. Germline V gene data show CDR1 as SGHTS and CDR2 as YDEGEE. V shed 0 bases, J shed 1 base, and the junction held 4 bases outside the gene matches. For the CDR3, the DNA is TGTGCCAGCAGCTTGGCGGGGGACAGGGAGAACACCGGGGAGCTGTTTTTT. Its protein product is CASSLAGDRENTGELFF.

The CDR3, as DNA: TGTGCCAGCAGTCCCCTCCGGACTAGCGGGAGTCCCTCCTACAATGAGCAGTTCTTC. This gives the protein CASSPLRTSGSPSYNEQFF. The V gene is TRBV27, the J gene TRBJ2-1; 13 positions agree with TRBD2. The CDR3 sequence is 19 residues long. J lost 0 bases, V lost 5 bases, and 10 bases had no gene match. From germline, CDR1 is MNHEY and CDR2 SMNVEV (reference sequence).

CDR3 region: CASSYGGKGYSPLHF. The CDR3 DNA sequence: TGTGCCAGCAGTTACGGGGGGAAGGGTTATTCACCCCTCCACTTT. The V and J genes are TRBV6-5 and TRBJ1-6, with D maybe TRBD1 (5 bases). The CDR3 spans 15 residues. Germline V gives CDR1 MNHEY, CDR2 SVGAGI. Trimming removed 2 bases at V and 8 bases at J, with 13 bases between.

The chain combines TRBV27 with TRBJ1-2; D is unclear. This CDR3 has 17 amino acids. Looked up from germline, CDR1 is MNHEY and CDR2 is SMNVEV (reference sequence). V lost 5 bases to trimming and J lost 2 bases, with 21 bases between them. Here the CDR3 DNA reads TGTGCCAGCAGTCCCATCCCCCCGGCACCAACCAACTATGGCTACACCTTC. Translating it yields CASSPIPPAPTNYGYTF.

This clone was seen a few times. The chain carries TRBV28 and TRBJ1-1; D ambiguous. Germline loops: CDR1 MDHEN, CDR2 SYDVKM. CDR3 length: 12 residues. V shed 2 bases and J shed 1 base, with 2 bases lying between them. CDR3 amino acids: CASSLGNTEAFF. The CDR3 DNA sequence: TGTGCCAGCAGTTTAGGGAACACTGAAGCTTTCTTT.

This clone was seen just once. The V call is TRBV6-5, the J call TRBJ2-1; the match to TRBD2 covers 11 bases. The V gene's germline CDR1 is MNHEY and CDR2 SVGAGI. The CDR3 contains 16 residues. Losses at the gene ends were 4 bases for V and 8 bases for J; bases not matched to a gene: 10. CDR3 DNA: TGTGCCAGCAGTTGGCTTAGCGGGAGGGAGGGGGATGAGCAGTTCTTC. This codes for CASSWLSGREGDEQFF.

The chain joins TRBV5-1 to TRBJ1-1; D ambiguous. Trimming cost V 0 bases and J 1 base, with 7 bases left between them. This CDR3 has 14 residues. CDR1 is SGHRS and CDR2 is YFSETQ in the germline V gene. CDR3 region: CASSLVSTNTEAFF. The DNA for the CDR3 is TGCGCCAGCAGCTTGGTTAGCACGAACACTGAAGCTTTCTTT.

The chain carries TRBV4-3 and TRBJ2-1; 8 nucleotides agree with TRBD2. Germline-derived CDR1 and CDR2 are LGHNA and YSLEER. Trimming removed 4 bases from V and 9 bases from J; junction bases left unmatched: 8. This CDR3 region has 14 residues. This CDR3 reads CASSPSGSLVEQFF. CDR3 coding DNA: TGCGCCAGCAGCCCCAGCGGGAGTTTAGTTGAGCAGTTCTTC.

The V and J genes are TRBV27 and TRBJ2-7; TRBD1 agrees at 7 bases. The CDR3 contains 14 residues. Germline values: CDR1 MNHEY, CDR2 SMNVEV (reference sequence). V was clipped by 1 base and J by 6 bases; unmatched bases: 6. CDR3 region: CASSLWDSHPEQYF. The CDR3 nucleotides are TGTGCCAGCAGTTTATGGGACAGCCATCCCGAGCAGTACTTC.

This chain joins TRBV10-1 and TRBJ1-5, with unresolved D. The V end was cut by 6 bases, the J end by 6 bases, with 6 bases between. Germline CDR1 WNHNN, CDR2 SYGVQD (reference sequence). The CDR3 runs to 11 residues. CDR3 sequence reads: CASRVGQPQHF. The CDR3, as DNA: TGCGCCAGCAGGGTAGGTCAGCCCCAGCATTTT.

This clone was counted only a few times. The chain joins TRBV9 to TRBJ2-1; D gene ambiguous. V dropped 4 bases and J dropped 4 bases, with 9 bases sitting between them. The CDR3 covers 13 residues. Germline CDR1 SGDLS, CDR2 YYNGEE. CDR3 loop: CASSPLVYNEQFF. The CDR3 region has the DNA TGTGCCAGCAGCCCCCTCGTGTACAATGAGCAGTTCTTC.

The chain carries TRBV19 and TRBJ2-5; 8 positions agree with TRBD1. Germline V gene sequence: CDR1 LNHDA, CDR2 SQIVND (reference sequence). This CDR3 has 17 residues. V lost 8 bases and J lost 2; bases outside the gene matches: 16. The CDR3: CASRRVTGTGHQETQYF. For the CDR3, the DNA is TGTGCCAGTCGCAGAGTAACCGGGACAGGCCATCAAGAGACCCAGTACTTC.

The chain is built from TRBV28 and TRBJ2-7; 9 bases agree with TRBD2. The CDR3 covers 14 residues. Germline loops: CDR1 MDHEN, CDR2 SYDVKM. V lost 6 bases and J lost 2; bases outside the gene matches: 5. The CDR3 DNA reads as TGTGCCAGCAGACCCATAGCGGGAGCCTACGAGCAGTACTTC. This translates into CASRPIAGAYEQYF.

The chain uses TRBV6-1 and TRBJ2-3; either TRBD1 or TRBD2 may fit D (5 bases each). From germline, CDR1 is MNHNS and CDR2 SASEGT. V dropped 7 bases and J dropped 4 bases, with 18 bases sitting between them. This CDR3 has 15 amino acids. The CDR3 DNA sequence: TGTGCCAGCACCGCGGGCAGGGTCGGGGCAGATACGCAGTATTTT. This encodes CASTAGRVGADTQYF.

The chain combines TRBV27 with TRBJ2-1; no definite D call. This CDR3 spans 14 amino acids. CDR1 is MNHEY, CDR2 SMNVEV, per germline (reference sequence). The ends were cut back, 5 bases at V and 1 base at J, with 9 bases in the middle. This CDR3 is CASSPLGSYNEQFF. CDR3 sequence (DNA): TGTGCCAGCAGTCCCCTGGGGTCCTACAATGAGCAGTTCTTC.

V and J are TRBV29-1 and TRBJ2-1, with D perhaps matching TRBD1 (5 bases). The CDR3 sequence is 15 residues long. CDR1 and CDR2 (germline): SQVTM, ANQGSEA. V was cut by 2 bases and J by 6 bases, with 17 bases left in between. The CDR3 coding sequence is TGCAGCGTTGAAAATGGGGCAGAGGCTACCAATGAGCAGTTCTTC. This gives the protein CSVENGAEATNEQFF.

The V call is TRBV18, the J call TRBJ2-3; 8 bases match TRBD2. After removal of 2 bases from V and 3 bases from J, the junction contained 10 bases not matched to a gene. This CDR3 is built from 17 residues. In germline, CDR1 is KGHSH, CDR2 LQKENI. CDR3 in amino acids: CASSPVVGTRATDTQYF. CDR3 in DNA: TGTGCCAGCTCACCAGTCGTGGGGACTAGGGCTACAGATACGCAGTATTTT. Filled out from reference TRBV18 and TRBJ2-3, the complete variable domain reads NAGVMQNPRHLVRRRGQEARLRCSPMKGHSHVYWYRQLPEEGLKFMVYLQKENIIDESGMPKERFSAEFPKEGPSILRIQQVVRGDSAAYFCASSPVVGTRATDTQYFGPGTRLTVL.

CDR3 coding DNA: TGTGCCAGCAGCTTGGTGGGGGTTACTGCTGACGAGCAGTACTTC. Translation: CASSLVGVTADEQYF. The V and J genes are TRBV5-6 and TRBJ2-7; TRBD1 or TRBD2 may be the D gene (5 bases each). This CDR3 is 15 amino acids long. CDR1 is SGHDT and CDR2 is YYEEEE in the germline V gene. Trimming stripped 0 bases from V and 5 bases from J, with 15 bases between.

CDR3 nucleotide sequence: TGTGCCAGCAGCCAAGGGACATCGGGCACAGATACGCAGTATTTT. As protein: CASSQGTSGTDTQYF. The rearrangement uses TRBV14 and TRBJ2-3, with D perhaps TRBD1 (5 bases). Deletions cut 1 base from V and 1 base from J, with 9 bases between. The CDR3 is 15 residues long. Per germline, CDR1 SGHDN and CDR2 FVKESK.

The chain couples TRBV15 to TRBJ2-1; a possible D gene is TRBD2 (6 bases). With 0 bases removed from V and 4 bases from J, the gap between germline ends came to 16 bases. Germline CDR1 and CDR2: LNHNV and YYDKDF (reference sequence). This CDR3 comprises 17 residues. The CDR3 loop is CATSRDRRGHPYNEQFF. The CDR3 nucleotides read TGTGCCACCAGCAGAGATCGGAGGGGCCACCCTTACAATGAGCAGTTCTTC.

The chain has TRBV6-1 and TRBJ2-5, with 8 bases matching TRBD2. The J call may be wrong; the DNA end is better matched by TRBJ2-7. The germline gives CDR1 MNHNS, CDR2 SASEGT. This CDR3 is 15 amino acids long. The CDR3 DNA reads TGTGCCAGCAGTGAGGGGCGGGAGGCCAGCTACGAGCAGTACTTC. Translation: CASSEGREASYEQYF.

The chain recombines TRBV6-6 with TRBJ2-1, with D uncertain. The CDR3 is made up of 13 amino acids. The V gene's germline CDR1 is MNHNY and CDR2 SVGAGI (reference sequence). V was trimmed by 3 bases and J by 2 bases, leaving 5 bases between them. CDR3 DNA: TGTGCCAGCAGTTATTCCACCTACAATGAGCAGTTCTTC. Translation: CASSYSTYNEQFF.

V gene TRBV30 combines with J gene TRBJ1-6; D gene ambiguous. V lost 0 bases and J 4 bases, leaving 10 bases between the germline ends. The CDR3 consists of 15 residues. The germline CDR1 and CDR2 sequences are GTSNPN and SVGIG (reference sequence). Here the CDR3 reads CAWSVSAFYNSPLHF. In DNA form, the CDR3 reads TGTGCCTGGAGTGTAAGTGCTTTTTATAATTCACCCCTCCACTTT.

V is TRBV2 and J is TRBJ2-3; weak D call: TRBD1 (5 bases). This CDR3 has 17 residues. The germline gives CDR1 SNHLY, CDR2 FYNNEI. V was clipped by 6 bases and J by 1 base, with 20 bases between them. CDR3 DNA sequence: TGTGCCAGCAGCAGCTATAAGGGGTTATTGGGCACAGATACGCAGTATTTT. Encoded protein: CASSSYKGLLGTDTQYF.

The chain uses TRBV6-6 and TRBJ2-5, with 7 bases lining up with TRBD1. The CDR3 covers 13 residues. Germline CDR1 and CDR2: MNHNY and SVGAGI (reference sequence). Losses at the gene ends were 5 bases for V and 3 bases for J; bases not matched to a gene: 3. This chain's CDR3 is CASSNRGKETQYF. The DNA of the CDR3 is TGTGCCAGCAGTAACAGGGGCAAAGAGACCCAGTACTTC.